These 4 T cell receptor beta chains came from one sample sequenced in a study of identical twins. Via MiXCR, TCRdb re-called the 5' RACE reads, giving one row per CDR3 protein. The table lists nearly 250,000 distinct CDR3 sequences, about 7% of them singletons. These data are also associated with another study on yellow fever vaccine responses in identical twins.

The sequenced sample was memory (CD45RO+) T cells sorted from blood. Receptor source: a woman between 18 and 30 years old in good health.

This clonotype was seen many times. V gene TRBV10-3 combines with J gene TRBJ1-5, with D maybe TRBD1 (6 bases). The germline CDR1 and CDR2 sequences are ENHRY and SYGVKD. V lost 7 bases, J lost 3 bases, and 10 bases lay in between. CDR3 length: 13 amino acids. The CDR3 bases are TGTGCCATCACCGGACAGATCAATCAGCCCCAGCATTTT. This codes for CAITGQINQPQHF.

This clonotype was seen many times. The rearrangement joins TRBV12-3 or TRBV12-4 to TRBJ1-6, with D hard to call. The CDR3 spans 12 residues. Deletions cut 3 bases from V and 7 bases from J, with 4 bases between. The CDR3 bases are TGTGCCAGCAGTTTGGAGAATTCACCCCTCCACTTT. Residues: CASSLENSPLHF.

This clonotype was seen only a few times. This chain joins TRBV15 and TRBJ2-7; D remains unclear. The CDR3 extends over 17 amino acids. Trimming left V 0 bases short and J 6 bases short, with 21 bases between. CDR1 LNHNV and CDR2 YYDKDF come from the germline V gene (reference sequence). CDR3 DNA: TGTGCCACCAGCAGAGATATCAGACCCCTCGAAGATACCGAGCAGTACGTC. It specifies CATSRDIRPLEDTEQYV.

This rearrangement joins TRBV18 to TRBJ2-7; D tentatively reads TRBD1 or TRBD2 (5 bases each). CDR3 length: 15 amino acids. Germline assignment: CDR1 KGHSH and CDR2 LQKENI. The V end was cut by 0 bases, the J end by 4 bases, with 13 bases between. The CDR3 coding sequence is TGTGCCAGCTCACCACCCCGGGGCAGGACTTACGAGCAGTACTTC. This translates into CASSPPRGRTYEQYF.